In this sample, the clone carrying this T cell receptor beta chain turned up many times. Antigen: not known. The CDR3 sequence is 14 residues long. The V and J ends lost 5 bases and 2 bases, in that order; junction bases with no gene match: 4. Per germline, CDR1 SEHNR and CDR2 FQNEAQ (reference sequence). The source of the sample is a study of T-cell memory formation after mild COVID-19. About the study: TCR clusters showed largely donor specificity.

TCRdb fed the 5' RACE reads into MiXCR, producing one record per CDR3 protein. The sample records fewer than 400,000 distinct CDR3 sequences, about 17% being singletons. Study-wide results and limits: The study found balanced CD4/CD8 in clones contracting day 15 to 85 and a CD4+ lean in later expanders.

The TCR was taken from a man younger than 30 who had mild COVID-19 (a few samples of this study predate the infection). Cell type and time point are not known. Material for sequencing was PBMCs or a T cell subset sorted from them (not recorded which). The chain couples TRBV7-9 to TRBJ2-3, with 7 positions matching TRBD1. Here the CDR3 reads CASSPQGNTDTQYF. The CDR3 nucleotides are TGTGCCAGCAGCCCACAGGGGAACACAGATACGCAGTATTTT.